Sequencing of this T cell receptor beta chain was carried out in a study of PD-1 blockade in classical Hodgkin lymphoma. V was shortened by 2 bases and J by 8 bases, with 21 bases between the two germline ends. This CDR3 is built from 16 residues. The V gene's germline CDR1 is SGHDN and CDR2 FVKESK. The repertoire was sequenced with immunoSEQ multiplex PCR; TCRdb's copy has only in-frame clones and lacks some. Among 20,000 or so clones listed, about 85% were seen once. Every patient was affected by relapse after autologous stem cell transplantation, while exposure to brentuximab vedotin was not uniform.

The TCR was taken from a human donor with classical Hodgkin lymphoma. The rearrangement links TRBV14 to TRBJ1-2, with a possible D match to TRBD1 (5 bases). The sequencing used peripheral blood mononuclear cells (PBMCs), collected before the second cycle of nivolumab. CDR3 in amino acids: CASSQSRGYNNGGYTF. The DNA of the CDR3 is TGTGCCAGCAGCCAATCTAGGGGTTACAACAATGGAGGCTACACCTTC.